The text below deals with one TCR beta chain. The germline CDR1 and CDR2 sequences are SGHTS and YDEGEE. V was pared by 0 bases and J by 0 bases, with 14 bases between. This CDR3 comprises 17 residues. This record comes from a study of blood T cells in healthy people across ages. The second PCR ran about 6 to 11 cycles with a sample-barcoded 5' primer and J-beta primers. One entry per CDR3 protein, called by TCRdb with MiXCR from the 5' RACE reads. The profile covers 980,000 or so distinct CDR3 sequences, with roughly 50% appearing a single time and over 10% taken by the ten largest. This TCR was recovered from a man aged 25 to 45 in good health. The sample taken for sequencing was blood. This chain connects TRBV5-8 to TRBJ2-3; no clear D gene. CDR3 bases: TGTGCCAGCAGCTTGGGAGGCCTCCCTTCTAGCACAGATACGCAGTATTTT. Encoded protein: CASSLGGLPSSTDTQYF.